Described below is a single T cell receptor (beta chain) sequence and its context. The data derive from a study of T cell responses to AZD1222 COVID-19 vaccine. Study at large: Analyses pooled second doses at about 4 or about 12 weeks.

This CDR3 has 15 residues. Germline V gene sequence: CDR1 MNHEY, CDR2 SVGEGT. Trimming left V 6 bases short and J 0 bases short, with 12 bases between. Some clones are missing from TCRdb's copy, which holds only in-frame ones; the method was immunoSEQ multiplex PCR. The data show some 97,000 clones, around 89% seen once. The sequence was obtained from an adult in good health. The V gene is TRBV6-2 or TRBV6-3, the J gene TRBJ1-5, with D perhaps TRBD1 (5 bases). The sequences come from peripheral blood, collected on day 0 of AZD1222 vaccination. The CDR3 loop reads CASSQGPNSNQPQHF. In DNA, the CDR3 is TGTGCCAGCAGCCAGGGCCCTAATAGCAATCAGCCCCAGCATTTT.